The next 27 T cell receptor beta chains were all read from a single sample in a study of cytomegalovirus exposure and HLA in healthy donors. Both 60 Vbeta primers and 13 Jbeta primers went into the PCR. Using immunoSEQ multiplex PCR, the repertoire was profiled, and TCRdb retains in-frame clones only, with some absent. This sample contains 100,000 to 150,000 clones. Specimen: PBMCs. These receptors came from a man under 40 in good health and CMV-seronegative.

V gene TRBV6-1 combines with J gene TRBJ1-1; TRBD1 might be the D (5 bases). The V and J ends lost 5 bases and 0 bases respectively, with 7 bases between them. Germline values: CDR1 MNHNS, CDR2 SASEGT. The CDR3 runs to 13 residues. The CDR3 nucleotides are TGTGCCAGCAGTTCAGGGATGAACACTGAAGCTTTCTTT. This translates into CASSSGMNTEAFF.

The chain has TRBV4-2 and TRBJ1-1; TRBD1 is a possible D gene (6 bases). The CDR3 runs 15 residues. From germline, CDR1 is LGHNA and CDR2 YNFKEQ. V lost 4 bases to trimming and J lost 1 base, with 13 bases between them. This chain's CDR3 is CASSPSGGANTEAFF. The CDR3 DNA is TGTGCCAGCAGCCCCTCCGGGGGGGCGAACACTGAAGCTTTCTTT.

The chain links TRBV7-8 to TRBJ2-5, with TRBD1 as a possible D gene (6 bases). V was cut by 5 bases and J by 5 bases, with 21 bases left in between. Germline V gene data show CDR1 as SGHVS and CDR2 as FQNEAQ. The CDR3 loop spans 16 amino acids. CDR3 sequence (DNA): TGTGCCAGCAGCCGTCCAGGGGCGCCGGGCAGGGAGACCCAGTACTTC. Translation: CASSRPGAPGRETQYF.

A remark on this clone: A junction end diverges from the germline sequence, so it may reflect a read error. The chain uses TRBV27 and TRBJ1-5; possibly TRBD1 for D (6 bases). The CDR3 length is 14 residues. Germline CDR1 reads MNHEY; CDR2 reads SMNVEV (reference sequence). The CDR3 sequence is CASSISDSNQPQHF. The DNA for the CDR3 is TGTGCCAGCAGTATATCGGACAGTAATCAGCCCCAGCATTTT.

The genes are TRBV4-1 and TRBJ2-4; D perhaps matches TRBD1 (5 bases). The CDR3 consists of 15 residues. Trimming took off 0 bases at V and 7 bases at J, with 13 bases between the two ends. The germline CDR1 and CDR2 sequences are MGHRA and YSYEKL. Here the CDR3 DNA reads TGCGCCAGCAGCCAAGATCCCCATGCAGGGAACATTCAGTACTTC. It is translated as CASSQDPHAGNIQYF.

As regards this clone: An end of the junction does not agree with germline; a read error may underlie this. The CDR3 sequence: CANSLPVSYEQYF. The CDR3, as DNA: TGTGCCAACAGCTTGCCAGTCTCCTACGAGCAGTACTTC. The rearrangement uses TRBV5-6 and TRBJ2-7; D is ambiguous. Germline V gene sequence: CDR1 SGHDT, CDR2 YYEEEE. The CDR3 is made up of 13 amino acids.

V gene TRBV2 combines with J gene TRBJ1-3; D gene uncertain. CDR3 length: 14 amino acids. CDR1 and CDR2 (germline): SNHLY, FYNNEI. V gave up 4 bases and J gave up 0 bases, with 7 bases separating them. This CDR3 reads CASSGPSSGNTIYF. CDR3 DNA: TGTGCCAGCAGTGGGCCCTCCTCTGGAAACACCATATATTTT.

The CDR3 sequence is CASSYDRGVGEAFF. The CDR3 DNA reads TGCGCCAGCAGCTACGACAGGGGAGTAGGTGAAGCTTTCTTT. The chain is built from TRBV4-3 and TRBJ1-1; TRBD1 agrees at 8 bases. The V gene end was trimmed by 5 bases and the J gene end by 7 bases; junction bases not matched to a gene: 9. This CDR3 is built from 14 residues. Germline V gene data show CDR1 as LGHNA and CDR2 as YSLEER.

The chain has TRBV11-2 and TRBJ1-4, with 7 bases fitting TRBD1. Germline CDR1 is SGHAT and CDR2 is FQNNGV. J gave up 8 bases and V 6 bases, and 12 bases lay outside the gene matches. The CDR3 covers 15 residues. The CDR3 DNA reads as TGTGCCAGCAGGAAAATCGGGACAGTGGACGAAAAACTGTTTTTT. Residues: CASRKIGTVDEKLFF.

The J gene is TRBJ1-5, the V gene TRBV7-2; D possibly corresponds to TRBD1 (6 bases). There are 15 residues in the CDR3. Germline V gene sequence: CDR1 SGHTA, CDR2 FQGNSA. V lost 5 bases, J lost 6 bases, and 17 bases lay in between. The CDR3 loop reads CASSPGYREGQPQHF. CDR3 nucleotide sequence: TGTGCCAGCAGCCCCGGGTACAGGGAGGGTCAGCCCCAGCATTTT.

This chain connects TRBV4-1 to TRBJ1-4; TRBD1 is a possible D gene (5 bases). Germline V gene sequence: CDR1 MGHRA, CDR2 YSYEKL. This CDR3 has 15 amino acids. Trimming took off 3 bases at V and 8 bases at J, with 16 bases between the two ends. The CDR3 protein is CASSHLATVREKLFF. The CDR3 DNA reads as TGCGCCAGCAGCCACCTCGCGACAGTGCGAGAAAAACTGTTTTTT.

V gene TRBV11-2 combines with J gene TRBJ1-1; 8 bases align to TRBD1. The CDR3 contains 14 residues. J was trimmed by 5 bases and V by 5 bases; bases with no gene match: 7. Germline CDR1 reads SGHAT; CDR2 reads FQNNGV. The CDR3 sequence is CASSLDRESTEAFF. CDR3 coding DNA: TGTGCCAGCAGCCTGGACAGGGAATCGACTGAAGCTTTCTTT.

The chain recombines TRBV6-1 with TRBJ1-1, with a possible D match to TRBD1 (5 bases). This CDR3 comprises 13 residues. V lost 5 bases, J lost 11 bases, and 18 bases lay in between. Germline CDR1 is MNHNS and CDR2 is SASEGT. The CDR3 sequence is CASSNRGHSGAFF. The CDR3 coding sequence is TGTGCCAGCAGTAACCGGGGCCACAGCGGGGCTTTCTTT.

V is TRBV7-9 and J is TRBJ2-3, with D tentatively TRBD2 (6 bases). CDR3 length: 14 amino acids. V was clipped by 7 bases and J by 2 bases, with 13 bases between them. The V gene's germline CDR1 is SEHNR and CDR2 FQNEAQ (reference sequence). The CDR3 loop reads CASNRADYTDTQYF. The CDR3 DNA sequence: TGTGCCAGCAACAGAGCGGACTACACAGATACGCAGTATTTT. The whole variable domain, remainder taken from reference TRBV7-9 and TRBJ2-3, is DTGVSQNPRHKITKRGQNVTFRCDPISEHNRLYWYRQTLGQGPEFLTYFQNEAQLEKSRLLSDRFSAERPKGSFSTLEIQRTEQGDSAMYLCASNRADYTDTQYFGPGTRLTVL.

The chain couples TRBV11-2 to TRBJ2-7; 10 nucleotides agree with TRBD2. There are 14 residues in the CDR3. The V segment lost 5 bases and the J segment 3 bases; nucleotides outside the gene matches: 4. Germline CDR1 and CDR2: SGHAT and FQNNGV. The CDR3 DNA sequence: TGTGCCAGCAGCCCCTCTAGCGGGAGCTACGAGCAGTACTTC. Amino acid sequence: CASSPSSGSYEQYF. The full variable domain, its missing parts supplied by reference TRBV11-2 and TRBJ2-7, is EAGVAQSPRYKIIEKRQSVAFWCNPISGHATLYWYQQILGQGPKLLIQFQNNGVVDDSQLPKDRFSAERLKGVDSTLKIQPAKLEDSAVYLCASSPSSGSYEQYFGPGTRLTVT.

This rearrangement joins TRBV30 to TRBJ1-1; 8 positions agree with TRBD1. The trim removed 3 bases at V and 5 bases at J, leaving 5 bases unmatched. In germline, CDR1 is GTSNPN, CDR2 SVGIG (reference sequence). The CDR3 sequence is 13 residues long. The CDR3 here is CAWRRRGPTEAFF. The CDR3 DNA reads TGTGCCTGGAGGCGCAGGGGGCCAACTGAAGCTTTCTTT.

This CDR3 is CASSATPLAGVKTQYF. DNA for the CDR3: TGTGCCAGCAGCGCAACCCCCCTAGCGGGAGTAAAGACCCAGTACTTC. The chain is built from TRBV7-8 and TRBJ2-5, with TRBD2 matching 10 bases. From germline, CDR1 is SGHVS and CDR2 FQNEAQ. The CDR3 runs to 16 residues. V was clipped by 5 bases and J by 6 bases; unmatched bases: 12.

The genes are TRBV18 and TRBJ2-3, with 7 bases lining up with TRBD1. The CDR3 has 15 residues. J gave up 8 bases and V 8 bases, and 16 bases lay outside the gene matches. Per germline, CDR1 KGHSH and CDR2 LQKENI. CDR3 DNA sequence: TGTGCCAGCCGAACGTCGGGACAGCTCCCACCTACGCAGTATTTT. Residues: CASRTSGQLPPTQYF.

This chain uses TRBV27 with TRBJ2-5; D perhaps matches TRBD1 (6 bases). The CDR3 is made up of 13 amino acids. In germline, CDR1 is MNHEY, CDR2 SMNVEV (reference sequence). The V end was cut by 4 bases, the J end by 3 bases, with 9 bases between. The DNA for the CDR3 is TGTGCCAGCAGTTCGACAGGAAAAGAGACCCAGTACTTC. Its translation is CASSSTGKETQYF.

CDR3: CASSDPRYSGRALEQYF. DNA of the CDR3: TGTGCCAGCAGTGACCCCCGCTATAGCGGGAGGGCACTCGAGCAGTACTTC. V is TRBV6-1 and J is TRBJ2-7, with 11 positions matching TRBD2. The CDR3 is 17 amino acids. The germline V gene has CDR1 MNHNS and CDR2 SASEGT. The V and J ends lost 3 bases and 6 bases, in that order; junction bases with no gene match: 13.

For this clone: The sample holds other DNA sequences that translate to the same CDR3. V is TRBV7-2 and J is TRBJ2-7; 7 nucleotides align to TRBD2. With V trimmed by 1 base and J by 2 bases, 2 bases remained unmatched. The CDR3 has 14 residues. Germline lookup yields CDR1 SGHTA and CDR2 FQGNSA. CDR3 bases: TGTGCCAGCAGCTTAGGTCTAGCGGCCTACGAGCAGTACTTC. Its translation is CASSLGLAAYEQYF.

The J gene is TRBJ1-1, the V gene TRBV11-2; D may be TRBD1 (5 bases). Germline lookup yields CDR1 SGHAT and CDR2 FQNNGV. The CDR3 consists of 16 residues. Trimming removed 4 bases from V and 5 bases from J, with 20 bases in between. The CDR3 bases are TGTGCCAGCAGCTCAAGACAGAGTCCGGAAGGAACTGAAGCTTTCTTT. It yields the protein CASSSRQSPEGTEAFF.

The chain combines TRBV6-4 with TRBJ2-1, with TRBD1 matching 10 bases. Per the germline V gene, CDR1 is MRHNA and CDR2 is SNTAGT. CDR3 length equals 15 residues. The V segment lost 5 bases and the J segment 4 bases; nucleotides outside the gene matches: 5. The DNA for the CDR3 is TGTGCCAGCAGTCGCGGGACAGGGGAATACAATGAGCAGTTCTTC. Protein: CASSRGTGEYNEQFF.

The chain couples TRBV28 to TRBJ1-1; D uncertain. From germline, CDR1 is MDHEN and CDR2 SYDVKM. V gave up 7 bases and J gave up 0 bases, with 9 bases separating them. This CDR3 has 13 residues. The CDR3 loop is CASMGRMNTEAFF. CDR3 DNA sequence: TGTGCCAGCATGGGCAGAATGAACACTGAAGCTTTCTTT.

About this clone: One end of the junction varies from germline; a read error may be responsible. The CDR3 region is CASSLAQGYEQYF. DNA of the CDR3: TGTGCTAGCAGCTTAGCGCAGGGCTACGAGCAGTACTTC. The chain is built from TRBV7-7 and TRBJ2-7, with D possibly being TRBD1 or TRBD2 (5 bases each). The CDR3 is 13 amino acids. The germline V gene encodes CDR1 SSHAT and CDR2 FNYEAQ (reference sequence).

The chain combines TRBV19 with TRBJ2-6; TRBD1 might be the D (5 bases). Germline assignment: CDR1 LNHDA and CDR2 SQIVND (reference sequence). V dropped 8 bases and J dropped 4 bases, with 15 bases sitting between them. The CDR3 is 15 amino acids. This CDR3 reads CASGQGSLGANVLTF. In DNA, the CDR3 is TGTGCCAGTGGGCAGGGTTCTCTGGGGGCCAACGTCCTGACTTTC.

The chain carries TRBV28 and TRBJ2-1, with TRBD2 identical over 13 bases. Germline V lookup: CDR1 MDHEN, CDR2 SYDVKM. The CDR3 has 14 amino acids. V lost 8 bases to trimming and J lost 7 bases; unmatched junction nucleotides: 5. The DNA of the CDR3 is TGTGCCAGCGGCCGGACTAGCGGGAGTAATGAGCAGTTCTTC. Translated: CASGRTSGSNEQFF.